Listed here are 7 T cell receptor beta chains from one sample, sequenced in a study of blood T cell repertoires in COVID-19. The table came from immunoSEQ multiplex PCR; TCRdb's copy has only in-frame clones and leaves some out. The sample carries some 260,000 clones, approximately 90% recorded once. Input material: peripheral blood. The receptors shown here come from a woman aged 25-40 years with COVID-19, enrolled during active disease.

V is TRBV11-3 and J is TRBJ2-1, with 7 bases matching TRBD1. The J segment lost 0 bases and the V segment lost 8 bases, leaving 7 bases of the junction unmatched. Germline V gene sequence: CDR1 SGHNT, CDR2 YENEEA. The length of the CDR3 is 15 residues. CDR3 in amino acids: CASRQTGLSYNEQFF. CDR3 DNA sequence: TGTGCCAGCCGTCAGACAGGGCTCTCCTACAATGAGCAGTTCTTC.

V and J are TRBV6-5 and TRBJ2-7; 10 positions agree with TRBD1. Germline V CDR1 and CDR2: MNHEY, SVGAGI. This CDR3 is built from 15 residues. Losses at the gene ends were 0 bases for V and 6 bases for J; bases not matched to a gene: 5. Written as DNA, the CDR3 is TGTGCCAGCAGTTACTCAGGGACAGGGGAGCGCGAGCAGTACTTC. Translation gives CASSYSGTGEREQYF.

V is TRBV6-5 and J is TRBJ2-7; weak D call: TRBD1 (6 bases). Looked up from germline, CDR1 is MNHEY and CDR2 is SVGAGI. The CDR3 totals 16 residues. V was pared by 2 bases and J by 6 bases, with 20 bases between. As DNA, the CDR3 is TGTGCCAGCAGTTACGACGGACAGCGACGGTTCCCCGAGCAGTACGTC. Amino acids: CASSYDGQRRFPEQYV.

This sequence joins TRBV5-1 and TRBJ1-1; D not certain. Trimming stripped 0 bases from V and 0 bases from J, with 9 bases between. Germline V gene data show CDR1 as SGHRS and CDR2 as YFSETQ. This CDR3 has 15 residues. The CDR3 nucleotides read TGCGCCAGCAGCTTGGGACCAGACATGAACACTGAAGCTTTCTTT. Encoded protein: CASSLGPDMNTEAFF.

In its sample, this clone was seen once. The chain recombines TRBV19 with TRBJ2-1; TRBD2 matches 8 bases. V was pared by 8 bases and J by 5 bases, with 8 bases of the junction left unmatched. Germline CDR1 is LNHDA and CDR2 is SQIVND (reference sequence). The CDR3 sequence is 14 residues long. The CDR3 DNA follows: TGTGCCAGTGGTAGCGGGGTTGGCCACAATGAGCAGTTCTTC. It yields the protein CASGSGVGHNEQFF.

The rearrangement uses TRBV7-8 and TRBJ2-5; 13 positions match TRBD2. Germline V CDR1 and CDR2: SGHVS, FQNEAQ. The V gene end was trimmed by 3 bases and the J gene end by 3 bases; junction bases not matched to a gene: 7. This CDR3 has 17 residues. The CDR3 region has the DNA TGTGCCAGCAGCTTTCGACTAGCGGGGGGCATAAAAGAGACCCAGTACTTC. Amino acid sequence: CASSFRLAGGIKETQYF.

The chain joins TRBV18 to TRBJ1-1; D unclear. Germline values: CDR1 KGHSH, CDR2 LQKENI. The CDR3 has 14 amino acids. V gave up 3 bases and J gave up 6 bases, with 14 bases separating them. CDR3: CASSPNRGGPEAFF. CDR3 nucleotide sequence: TGTGCCAGCTCACCTAACCGGGGAGGCCCTGAAGCTTTCTTT.